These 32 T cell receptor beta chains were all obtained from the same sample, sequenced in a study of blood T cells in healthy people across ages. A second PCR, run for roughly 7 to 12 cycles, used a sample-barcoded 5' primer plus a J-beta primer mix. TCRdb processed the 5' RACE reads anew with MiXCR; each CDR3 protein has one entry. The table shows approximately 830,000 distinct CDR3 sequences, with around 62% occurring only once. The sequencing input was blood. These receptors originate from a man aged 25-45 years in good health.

CDR3 residues: CASRWDRAGLDTQYF. The CDR3 nucleotides are TGTGCCAGCAGGTGGGACAGGGCGGGCTTAGATACGCAGTATTTT. This chain links TRBV7-2 with TRBJ2-3; 9 bases agree with TRBD1. Germline V gene sequence: CDR1 SGHTA, CDR2 FQGNSA. V was clipped by 6 bases and J by 5 bases; unmatched bases: 9. The CDR3 has 15 amino acids.

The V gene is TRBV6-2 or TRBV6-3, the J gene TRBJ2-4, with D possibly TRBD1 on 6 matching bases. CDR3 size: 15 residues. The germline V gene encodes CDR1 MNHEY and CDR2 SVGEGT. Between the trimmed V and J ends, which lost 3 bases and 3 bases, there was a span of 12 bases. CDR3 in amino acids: CASSYDRTGKNIQYF. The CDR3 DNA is TGTGCCAGCAGTTATGACAGGACCGGCAAAAACATTCAGTACTTC.

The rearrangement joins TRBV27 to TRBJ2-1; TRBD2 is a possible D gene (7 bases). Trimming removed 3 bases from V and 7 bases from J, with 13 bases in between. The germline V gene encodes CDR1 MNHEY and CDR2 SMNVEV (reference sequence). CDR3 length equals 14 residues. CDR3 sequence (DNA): TGTGCCAGCAGTTTGGGGGGGCGGCGAAATGAGCAGTTCTTC. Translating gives CASSLGGRRNEQFF.

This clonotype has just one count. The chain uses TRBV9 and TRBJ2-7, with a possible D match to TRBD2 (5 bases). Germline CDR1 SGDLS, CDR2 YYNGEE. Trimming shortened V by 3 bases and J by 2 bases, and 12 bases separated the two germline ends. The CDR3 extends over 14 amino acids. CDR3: CASSAAIGTYEQYF. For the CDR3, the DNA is TGTGCCAGCAGCGCGGCGATCGGGACCTACGAGCAGTACTTC.

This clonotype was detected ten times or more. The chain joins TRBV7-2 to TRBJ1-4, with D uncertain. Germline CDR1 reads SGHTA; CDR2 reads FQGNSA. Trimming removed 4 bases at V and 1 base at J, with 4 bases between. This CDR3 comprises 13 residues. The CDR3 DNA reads TGTGCCAGCAGCTGGCGAACTAATGAAAAACTGTTTTTT. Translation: CASSWRTNEKLFF.

CDR3 nucleotides: TGTGCCAGCAGTTTATCCCCTAGCGGGGGGAGCAATGAGCAGTTCTTC. This sequence encodes CASSLSPSGGSNEQFF. The chain carries TRBV27 and TRBJ2-1, with 11 positions matching TRBD2. After removal of 0 bases from V and 6 bases from J, the junction contained 4 bases not matched to a gene. The germline V gene encodes CDR1 MNHEY and CDR2 SMNVEV (reference sequence). CDR3 length equals 16 residues.

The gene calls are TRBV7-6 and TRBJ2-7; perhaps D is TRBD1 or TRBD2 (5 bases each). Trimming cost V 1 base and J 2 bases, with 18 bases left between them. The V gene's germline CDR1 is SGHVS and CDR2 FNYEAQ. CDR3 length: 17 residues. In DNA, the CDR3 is TGTGCCAGCAGCTTAGATGCCCCCCGGGGCTTACCCTACGAGCAGTACTTC. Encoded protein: CASSLDAPRGLPYEQYF.

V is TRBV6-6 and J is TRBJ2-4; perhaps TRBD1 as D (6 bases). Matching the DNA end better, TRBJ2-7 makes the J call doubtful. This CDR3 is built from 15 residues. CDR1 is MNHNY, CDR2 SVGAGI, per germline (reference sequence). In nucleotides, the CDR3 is TGTGCCAGCAGTTACTCGGCAGGGGTGCTCTACGAGCAGTACTTC. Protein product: CASSYSAGVLYEQYF.

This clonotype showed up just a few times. CDR3 sequence (DNA): TGTGCCATCAGTAACTCCGGGACAGGGGCCTACAATGAGCAGTTCTTC. Translated: CAISNSGTGAYNEQFF. The chain joins TRBV10-3 to TRBJ2-1; 10 bases line up with TRBD1. Germline assignment: CDR1 ENHRY and CDR2 SYGVKD. Unmatched junction bases numbered 6, after V lost 5 bases and J lost 2 bases. This CDR3 has 16 amino acids.

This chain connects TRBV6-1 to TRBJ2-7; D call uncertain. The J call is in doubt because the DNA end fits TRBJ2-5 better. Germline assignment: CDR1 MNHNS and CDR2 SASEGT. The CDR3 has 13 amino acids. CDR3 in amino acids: CASVGRARETQYF. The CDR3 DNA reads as TGTGCCAGCGTGGGTCGGGCCCGAGAGACCCAGTACTTC.

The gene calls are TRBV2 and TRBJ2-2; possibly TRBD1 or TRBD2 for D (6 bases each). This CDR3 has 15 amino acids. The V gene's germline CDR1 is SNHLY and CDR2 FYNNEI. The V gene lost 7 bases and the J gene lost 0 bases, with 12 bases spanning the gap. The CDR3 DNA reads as TGTGCCAGCAAGAGGGGGGACACGAACACCGGGGAGCTGTTTTTT. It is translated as CASKRGDTNTGELFF.

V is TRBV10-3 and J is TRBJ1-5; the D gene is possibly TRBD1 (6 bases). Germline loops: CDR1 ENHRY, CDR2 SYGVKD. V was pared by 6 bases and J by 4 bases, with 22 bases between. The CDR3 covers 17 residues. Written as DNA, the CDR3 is TGTGCCATCAGCTCCTCATTACAGGGTGGGATAAATCAGCCCCAGCATTTT. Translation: CAISSSLQGGINQPQHF.

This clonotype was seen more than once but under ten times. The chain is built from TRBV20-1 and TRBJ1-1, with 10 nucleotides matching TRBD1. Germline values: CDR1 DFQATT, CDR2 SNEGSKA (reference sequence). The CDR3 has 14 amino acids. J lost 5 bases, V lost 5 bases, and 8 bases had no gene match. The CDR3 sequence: CSALGQGRLTEAFF. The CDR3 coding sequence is TGCAGTGCTTTGGGACAGGGGAGGCTAACTGAAGCTTTCTTT.

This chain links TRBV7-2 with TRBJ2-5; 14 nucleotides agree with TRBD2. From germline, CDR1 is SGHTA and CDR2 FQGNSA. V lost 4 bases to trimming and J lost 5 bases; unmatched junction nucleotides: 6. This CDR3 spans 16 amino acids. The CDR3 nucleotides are TGTGCCAGCAGCTACCCTCGGACTAGCGGGGGGGAGACCCAGTACTTC. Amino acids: CASSYPRTSGGETQYF.

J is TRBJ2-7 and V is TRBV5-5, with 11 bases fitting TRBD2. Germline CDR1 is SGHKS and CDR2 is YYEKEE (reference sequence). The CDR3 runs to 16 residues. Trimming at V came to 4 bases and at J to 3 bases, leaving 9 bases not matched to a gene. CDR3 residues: CASSLRTSGHYYEQYF. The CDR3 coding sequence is TGTGCCAGCAGCCTTCGGACTAGCGGGCACTACTACGAGCAGTACTTC.

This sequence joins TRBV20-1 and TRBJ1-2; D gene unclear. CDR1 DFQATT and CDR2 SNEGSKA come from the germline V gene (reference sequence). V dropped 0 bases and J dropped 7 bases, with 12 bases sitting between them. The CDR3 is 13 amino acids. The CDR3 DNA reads TGCAGTGCTAGAGATCTTATCGGCCTTGGCTACACCTTC. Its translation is CSARDLIGLGYTF.

The CDR3 loop reads CAISARGGANYEQYF. CDR3 sequence (DNA): TGTGCCATCAGTGCCCGCGGGGGGGCTAACTACGAGCAGTACTTC. The V gene is TRBV10-3, the J gene TRBJ2-7, with 9 bases matching TRBD2. Germline V gene sequence: CDR1 ENHRY, CDR2 SYGVKD. The CDR3 contains 15 residues. With 4 bases clipped from V and 3 bases from J, the junction kept 7 bases outside the gene matches.

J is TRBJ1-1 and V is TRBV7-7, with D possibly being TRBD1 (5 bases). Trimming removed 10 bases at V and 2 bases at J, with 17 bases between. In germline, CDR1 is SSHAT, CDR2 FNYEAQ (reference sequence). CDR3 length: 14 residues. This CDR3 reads CATKMGQSNTEAFF. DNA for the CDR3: TGTGCCACCAAAATGGGGCAGAGTAACACTGAAGCTTTCTTT.

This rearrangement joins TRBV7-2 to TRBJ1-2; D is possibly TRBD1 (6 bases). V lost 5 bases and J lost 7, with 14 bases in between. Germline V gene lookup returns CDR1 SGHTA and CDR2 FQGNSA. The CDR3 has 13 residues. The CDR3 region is CASSVAQGAGYTF. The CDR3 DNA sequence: TGTGCCAGCAGCGTCGCACAGGGTGCTGGCTACACCTTC.

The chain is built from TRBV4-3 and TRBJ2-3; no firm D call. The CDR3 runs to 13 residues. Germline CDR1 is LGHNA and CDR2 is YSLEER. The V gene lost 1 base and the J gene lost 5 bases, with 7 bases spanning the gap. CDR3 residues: CASSQGVGDTQYF. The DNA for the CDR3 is TGCGCCAGCAGCCAAGGGGTAGGAGATACGCAGTATTTT.

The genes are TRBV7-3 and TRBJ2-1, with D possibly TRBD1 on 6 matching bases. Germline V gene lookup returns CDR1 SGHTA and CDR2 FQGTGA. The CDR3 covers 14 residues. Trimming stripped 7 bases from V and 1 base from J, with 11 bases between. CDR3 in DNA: TGTGCCAGCAACTCGGGGACATCCTACAATGAGCAGTTCTTC. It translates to CASNSGTSYNEQFF. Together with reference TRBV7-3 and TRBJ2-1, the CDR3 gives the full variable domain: GAGVSQTPSNKVTEKGKYVELRCDPISGHTALYWYRQSLGQGPEFLIYFQGTGAADDSGLPNDRFFAVRPEGSVSTLKIQRTERGDSAVYLCASNSGTSYNEQFFGPGTRLTVL.

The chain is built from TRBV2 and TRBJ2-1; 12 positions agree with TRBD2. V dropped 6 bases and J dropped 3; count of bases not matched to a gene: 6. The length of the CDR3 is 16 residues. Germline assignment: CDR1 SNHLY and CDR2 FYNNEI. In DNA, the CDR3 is TGTGCCAGCAGAGAGACTAGCGGGGGACTCTACAATGAGCAGTTCTTC. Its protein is CASRETSGGLYNEQFF. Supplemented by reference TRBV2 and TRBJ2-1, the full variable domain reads EPEVTQTPSHQVTQMGQEVILRCVPISNHLYFYWYRQILGQKVEFLVSFYNNEISEKSEIFDDQFSVERPDGSNFTLKIRSTKLEDSAMYFCASRETSGGLYNEQFFGPGTRLTVL.

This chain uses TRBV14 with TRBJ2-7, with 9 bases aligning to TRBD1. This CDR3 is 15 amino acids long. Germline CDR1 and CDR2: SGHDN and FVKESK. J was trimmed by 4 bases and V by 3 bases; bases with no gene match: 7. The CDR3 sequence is CASSHPGQGRYEQYF. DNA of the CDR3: TGTGCCAGCAGCCACCCGGGACAGGGAAGGTACGAGCAGTACTTC.

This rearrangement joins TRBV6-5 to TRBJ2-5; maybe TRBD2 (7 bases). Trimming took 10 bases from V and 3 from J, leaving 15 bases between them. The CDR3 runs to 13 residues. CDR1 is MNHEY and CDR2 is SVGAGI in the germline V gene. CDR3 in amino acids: CAIKGGEEETQYF. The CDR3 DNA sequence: TGTGCCATCAAAGGGGGGGAGGAAGAGACCCAGTACTTC.

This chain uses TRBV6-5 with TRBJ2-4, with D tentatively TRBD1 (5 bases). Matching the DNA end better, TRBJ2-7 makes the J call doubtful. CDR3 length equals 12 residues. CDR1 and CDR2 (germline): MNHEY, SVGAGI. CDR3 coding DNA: TGTGCCAGCGGCAGGGCTTCATCCGAGCAGTACTTC. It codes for CASGRASSEQYF.

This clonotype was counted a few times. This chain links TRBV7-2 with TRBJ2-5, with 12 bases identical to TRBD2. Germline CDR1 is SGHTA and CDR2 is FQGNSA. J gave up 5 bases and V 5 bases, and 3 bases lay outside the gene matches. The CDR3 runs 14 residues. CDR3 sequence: CASSASGGVETQYF. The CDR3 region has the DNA TGTGCCAGCAGCGCTAGCGGGGGGGTGGAGACCCAGTACTTC.

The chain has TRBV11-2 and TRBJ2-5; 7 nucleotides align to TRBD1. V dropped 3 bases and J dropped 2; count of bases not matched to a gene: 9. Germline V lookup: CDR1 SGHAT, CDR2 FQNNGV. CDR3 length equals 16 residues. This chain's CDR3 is CASSFTGTAIQETQYF. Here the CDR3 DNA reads TGTGCCAGCAGCTTCACCGGGACAGCAATACAAGAGACCCAGTACTTC.

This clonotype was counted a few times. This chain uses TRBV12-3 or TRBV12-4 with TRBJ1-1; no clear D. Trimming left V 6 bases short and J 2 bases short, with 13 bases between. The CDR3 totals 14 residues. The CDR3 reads CASSMAAGNTEAFF. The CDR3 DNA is TGTGCCAGCAGCATGGCAGCAGGTAACACTGAAGCTTTCTTT.

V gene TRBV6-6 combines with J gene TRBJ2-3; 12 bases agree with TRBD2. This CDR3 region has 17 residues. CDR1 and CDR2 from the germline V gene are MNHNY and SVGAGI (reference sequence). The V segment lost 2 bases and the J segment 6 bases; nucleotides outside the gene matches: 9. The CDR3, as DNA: TGTGCCAGCAGTTACGCCCCGACTAGCGGGGGATTGGATACGCAGTATTTT. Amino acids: CASSYAPTSGGLDTQYF.

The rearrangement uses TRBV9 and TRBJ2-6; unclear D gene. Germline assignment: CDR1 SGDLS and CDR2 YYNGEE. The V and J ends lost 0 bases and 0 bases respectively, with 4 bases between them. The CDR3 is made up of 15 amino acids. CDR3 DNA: TGTGCCAGCAGCGTAGTAACCTCTGGGGCCAACGTCCTGACTTTC. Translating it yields CASSVVTSGANVLTF.

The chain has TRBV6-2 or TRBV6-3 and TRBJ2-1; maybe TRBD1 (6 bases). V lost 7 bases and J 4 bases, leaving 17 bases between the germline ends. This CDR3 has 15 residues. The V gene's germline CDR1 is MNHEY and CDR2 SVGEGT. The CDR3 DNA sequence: TGTGCCAGCACCAAAGGGGGTATCGAGTACAATGAGCAGTTCTTC. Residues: CASTKGGIEYNEQFF.

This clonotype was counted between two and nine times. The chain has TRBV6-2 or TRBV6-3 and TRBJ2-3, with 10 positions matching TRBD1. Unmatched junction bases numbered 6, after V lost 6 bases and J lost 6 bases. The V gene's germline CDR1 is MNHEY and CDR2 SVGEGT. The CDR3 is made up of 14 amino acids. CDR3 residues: CASRPDRGRDTQYF. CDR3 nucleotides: TGTGCCAGCAGACCCGACAGGGGGCGGGATACGCAGTATTTT.